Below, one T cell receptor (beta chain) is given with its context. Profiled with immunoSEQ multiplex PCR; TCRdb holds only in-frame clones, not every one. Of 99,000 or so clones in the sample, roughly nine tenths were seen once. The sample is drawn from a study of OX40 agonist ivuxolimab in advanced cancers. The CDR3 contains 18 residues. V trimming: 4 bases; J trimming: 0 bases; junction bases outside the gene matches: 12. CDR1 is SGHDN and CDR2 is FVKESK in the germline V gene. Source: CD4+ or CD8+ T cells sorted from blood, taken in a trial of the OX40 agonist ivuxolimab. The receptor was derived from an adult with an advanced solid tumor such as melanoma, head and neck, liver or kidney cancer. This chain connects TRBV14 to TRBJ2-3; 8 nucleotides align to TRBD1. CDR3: CASSREDRGPRSTDTQYF. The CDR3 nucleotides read TGTGCCAGCAGCCGCGAAGACAGGGGCCCGCGGAGCACAGATACGCAGTATTTT.